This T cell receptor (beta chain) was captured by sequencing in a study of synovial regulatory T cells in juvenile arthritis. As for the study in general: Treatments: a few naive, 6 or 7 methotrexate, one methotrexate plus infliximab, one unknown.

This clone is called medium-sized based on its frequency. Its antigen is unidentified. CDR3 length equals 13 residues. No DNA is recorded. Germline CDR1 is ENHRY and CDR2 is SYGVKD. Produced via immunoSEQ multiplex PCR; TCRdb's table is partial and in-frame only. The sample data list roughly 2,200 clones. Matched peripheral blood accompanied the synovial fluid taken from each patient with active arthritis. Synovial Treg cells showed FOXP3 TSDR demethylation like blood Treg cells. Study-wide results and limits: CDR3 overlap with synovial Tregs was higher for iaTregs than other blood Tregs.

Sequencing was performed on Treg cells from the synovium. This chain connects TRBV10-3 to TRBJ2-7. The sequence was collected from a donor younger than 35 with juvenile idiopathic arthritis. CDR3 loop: CAISEQVSYEQYF.